The source of this T cell receptor (beta chain) is a study of blood T cell repertoires in COVID-19 (dated by TCRdb to the early 2020s). In terms of the full investigation: Samples from collaborators originated in the United States, Italy and Spain and spanned both the acute and convalescent phases of COVID-19. The prospective study material was composed of cDNA or gDNA derived from T cells, B-cell-depleted T cells, or PBMCs. The dataset comprised deeply sampled blood TCRbeta repertoires from subjects exposed to, actively infected with, or recovered from COVID-19. The repertoires were made available in a free public database intended to serve as a resource for research on the immune response to SARS-CoV-2. The samples were drawn from the first 160 participants of the ongoing ImmuneRACE study and from over 950 subjects provided by 6 global collaborators. A de-identified subject ID, COVID-19 status, age in years and sex were almost always included in the sample metadata. HLA class I and class II types, where available, came from metadata supplied by the sample provider rather than from assay-based typing. Study-wide findings and limitations: The quantity of clinical and demographic metadata differed by source and by participant and was supplied without curation.

This clone is a singleton in its sample. Its antigen remains unidentified. The input lacks base qualities; no much larger clone sits a single base away. Collaborating institutions collected whole blood in K2EDTA tubes following their own protocols. For TCRbeta analysis, collaborator samples were shipped as frozen whole blood, as isolated PBMCs, or as DNA extracted from either sample type. The immunoSEQ Assay, a bias-controlled multiplex PCR, was used to amplify TCRbeta CDR3 regions from genomic DNA. The original methods were these. Within the assay, amplification of reference gene primers was used to estimate how many nucleated cells each sample contained. Sequence reads were collapsed and filtered to measure the absolute abundance of every unique TCRbeta CDR3 rearrangement. For each sample, productive Simpson clonality was calculated as the square root of Simpson's diversity index over productive rearrangements. This is the immuneACCESS table as TCRdb keeps it, with only in-frame sequences that have V and J called. A part of the clones is gone; compared with another copy, unresolved V genes explain less than half, and the rest is unexplained. V and J calls and clone size are copied from that table; D and trimming were computed from the DNA. The sample contains some 180,000 clones, 75% to 80% of them found a single time. The top ten clonotypes cover roughly 9.4% of the sample.

From a lookup of the germline V gene, CDR1 and CDR2 are MNHEY and SVGAGI. CDR3 length: 13 amino acids, cysteine to phenylalanine. Of the read, only the CDR3 DNA is kept; its 39 bases are in frame from base 1. Here V drops 7 bases and J drops 4 bases, and the junction holds 6 bases not matched to any gene. The source is a woman aged 50 to 60 with active or convalescent COVID-19. Recombination linked TRBV6-5 to TRBJ1-2; 7 junctional bases match TRBD1. The sequenced material came from peripheral blood. The base sequence is TGTGCCAGCAAAACCGGGACAGCCTATGGCTACACCTTC. Its protein is CASKTGTAYGYTF.